This T cell receptor beta chain stems from a study of cytomegalovirus exposure and HLA in healthy donors (dated by TCRdb to the late 2010s). Some background on the complete study: According to an earlier analysis of several hundred of the donors, roughly 180 million T cells yielded 90 million to 130 million unique TCR beta sequences and 276 Gb of sequence data. Using immunosequencing, the study profiled T cell repertoires from about 610 subjects and related those repertoires to cytomegalovirus serostatus. An earlier analysis of 587 of the donors applied high-throughput TCR beta sequencing to assess whether each TCR beta V gene segment acted as functional or pseudogenic. High-throughput TCR immunosequencing, statistical association of individual TCRs with disease status, and machine learning were combined to predict cytomegalovirus infection status. Every discovery cohort repertoire had been produced on one sequencing platform. The number of donors typed differed by locus, with roughly 629-640 for A, B, C, DRB1 and DQB1, around 560 for DQA1, 600 to 610 for DPA1, and some 470 for DPB1. Class I and class II HLA loci were covered by the typing at four-digit resolution. Among 300 to 500 genotyped donors of the cohort, an average of around 250,000 unique TCR beta nucleotide sequences was sequenced per donor, of which about 19% were non-productive. Among the roughly 380 genotyped donors, about 83% belonged to the genetic ancestry cluster associated with self-reported Caucasian donors. Rather than drawing on any new phenotypic data, the later analysis identified candidate immune exposures from TCR beta sequences and the way those sequences occurred across donors. In a later genetic analysis, genome-wide SNP genotypes for about 60% of the 666 donors were used, and that subset was treated as a discovery cohort. The study aimed to test whether cataloging public T cell receptors could reveal signatures of past pathogen exposure. A later analysis re-analyzed previously published TCR beta repertoires from roughly 630 donors and added high-resolution HLA genotyping to study TCR occurrence patterns. A separate validation cohort of over 95 different subjects was used in addition to the 666-subject first cohort. Roughly 5 DR-DQ haplotypes were handled as single units for association and clustering, since linkage in the cohort was strong. Donor age, sex, ethnicity and CMV serostatus were collected together with the repertoire data. An early release covering more than 500 HLA-typed donors comprised about 310 gigabases of sequencing data and around 85 million unique TCR sequences. On the study overall, not on this receptor specifically: Correlated functional status among segregating V segments might reflect linkage disequilibrium, but an unknown experimental factor could not be ruled out. A later analysis found that TCR association rates varied across HLA loci, with DRB1 alleles showing the most associated TCRs and HLA-C alleles the fewest. Because the 87-base-pair reads could not distinguish some IMGT-functional V segments, including TRBV6-2 and TRBV6-3, those segments were excluded. The earlier analysis of about 600 of the donors excluded seventeen rarely observed V segments, including chromosome 9 orphons, because counts were too low. In a later genetic analysis, fewer N-insertions in productive TCRs were reported among donors in an Asian-associated ancestry cluster than the roughly 700-donor mean. A few of the identified cytomegalovirus-associated TCR beta chains were confirmed in vitro to be specific for cytomegalovirus antigens. While some public TCRs were present in many individuals, most TCR sequences turned up only very rarely across donors. CMV serostatus was the only immune exposure information available for the cohort. The authors suggested that the approach could potentially be extended to other disease states and immunological phenotypes. This cohort had only TCR beta chains sequenced, and the lack of alpha or paired-chain data limited which features could be detected. According to a later analysis, parvovirus B19, influenza, CMV and Epstein-Barr virus appeared linked to several top co-occurrence clusters. Roughly uniform sequencing depth across donors was assumed in presence/absence analyses, although this assumption may not hold. Assigning TCR associations to individual alleles was difficult when HLA alleles, especially DR and DQ, strongly co-occurred. In a later analysis, over 15,000 TCR beta sequences were associated with specific HLA alleles at a false discovery rate of 0.05. In the study, some 160 TCR beta chains were listed as associated with cytomegalovirus. A later analysis found that HLA-associated TCR beta chains were more clonally expanded and had lower generation probabilities than equally common non-associated chains. A group of highly shared sequence variants was considered likely to be a technical artifact of the sequencing pipeline. A later analysis found that most CMV-associated TCR beta chains appeared HLA-restricted, with HLA associations seemingly driven largely by CMV exposure. A further reported finding was that TCR beta sequences accurately predicted the HLA-A and HLA-B alleles for most subjects in the first cohort. In a later genetic analysis, a missense DCLRE1C variant was associated with V-gene and J-gene trimming of TCR beta chains, and the association was replicated in an independent cohort. Because HLA typing was unavailable for some donors at each locus, only the typed subset was used in association tests. The classifier was reported to diagnose cytomegalovirus status with high specificity and sensitivity in both the original cohort and the validation cohort. An earlier analysis of approximately 500 of the donors showed that most TCR beta V segments appeared in productive rearrangements either about 87% or about 30% of the time, which broadly matched IMGT annotations.

The cohort was made up of hundreds of healthy bone marrow donors. At the time of sampling, all cohort members were nominally healthy, though unrecorded immune exposures were likely present. The donor was CMV seropositive and was included in the group of 250 to 300 seropositive cohort members. A peripheral blood sample was provided by each donor, and peripheral blood mononuclear cells were used for TCR beta sequencing. The Qiagen DNeasy Blood Extraction Kit was used to extract genomic DNA from the blood cell samples. Library preparation was by the immunoSEQ multiplex PCR assay. The multiplex PCR relied on a mix of 60 forward primers for TCR Vbeta segments and 13 reverse primers for TCR Jbeta segments. A multiplex PCR assay on genomic DNA amplified the CDR3 region of rearranged TCR beta genes. The Illumina HiSeq System was used to sequence the amplified TCR beta libraries as 87-base-pair reads. As for how the authors treated the data: In a later analysis, roughly 80 million unique TCR beta chains were counted across the roughly 610 repertoires, and roughly 11 million of these chains were shared by at least two donors. Raw reads were error-corrected and collapsed into unique sequences with a nearest-neighbor algorithm that merged closely related sequences to remove PCR and sequencing errors. V, D and J gene segments were assigned by aligning CDR3 sequences to IMGT reference sequences. For a sequence to be retained, at least a six-nucleotide match to both a V gene segment and a J gene segment was required. A rearrangement counted as productive if the CDR3 had no stop codons and remained in frame with V and J, and every other rearrangement counted as non-productive. Following IMGT convention, CDR3 was defined as the stretch from the second conserved V-encoded cysteine to the conserved J-encoded phenylalanine. The earlier analysis of approximately 590 of the donors excluded any sequence lacking an unambiguous match to a single V gene segment. An earlier analysis of a few hundred of the donors classified V segments as functional when productive rearrangements were above 56.7% and as segregating when the standard deviation between donors was above 5%. A statistical classification framework was built to diagnose cytomegalovirus status from the catalog of TCR beta chain sequences. A later analysis assigned V and J genes by comparing TCR nucleotide sequences with IMGT/GENE-DB human TR gene sequences. A later analysis assigned CDR3 sequences and most-parsimonious VDJ recombination scenarios with the TCRdist pipeline. In a later analysis, every TCR beta chain was defined by the combination of its CDR3 amino acid sequence and its V-gene family, and reads without a unique V-gene family were dropped. As a way to deal with suspected cross-contamination and a sequencing artifact, a later analysis dropped approximately 570 nucleotide sequences that were highly shared and had low generation probability. In a later analysis, a clonal expansion index was calculated for each public chain from normalized within-repertoire ranks of inferred template counts. In a later analysis, generation probabilities were computed with a VDJ recombination model fitted to out-of-frame rearrangements, and the resulting probabilities were checked against IGoR. Hypergeometric tests were used in a later analysis to score TCR-TCR, TCR-HLA and TCR-CMV co-occurrence, with a repertoire-size bias correction applied to the TCR pairs. In a later analysis, false discovery rates were estimated by permuting HLA or CMV assignments 20 times. In a later analysis, co-occurring TCRs were grouped using DBSCAN, and TCRdist sequence similarity was added for clustering within HLA-allele-positive subsets. For co-occurrence clustering, repertoires with fewer than 30,000 or more than 120,000 public chains were excluded, along with roughly five repertoires with anomalous nucleotide sharing. This immuneACCESS table, as held by TCRdb, lists in-frame sequences with V and J called but not all clones. Of the missing ones, under half trace to an unresolved V gene in checked studies; the others have no known cause. D and trimming were read from the DNA, whereas the V and J calls and clone size are those reported in that table. Counted in this sample were more than 95,000 clones; approximately 83% of them appeared once. Of the sample, around 3.5% falls within the top ten clones.

The CDR3, cysteine through phenylalanine, is 16 amino acids long. Only CDR3 DNA remains: 48 bases, in frame from the first base. The junction shows trimming of 8 bases on V and 2 bases on J, and the gene matches do not reach 10 bases of it. The germline V gene sets CDR1 to WSHSY and CDR2 to SAAADI. A word on this clone: Its cognate antigen has yet to be identified. Base qualities were left out, and no much larger clone turns up one base away.

This receptor was obtained from a middle-aged woman in good health and CMV-seropositive. The chain couples TRBV10-2 to TRBJ2-5, with TRBD2 identical over 11 junction bases. Source material: PBMCs. The CDR3 region reads CASDNSIAGGQETQYF. The base sequence is TGCGCCAGCGATAATAGTATAGCGGGAGGGCAAGAGACCCAGTACTTC.